Below are 8 T cell receptor beta chains sequenced from a single sample in a study of blood T cell repertoires in COVID-19. Generated by immunoSEQ multiplex PCR, the TCRdb table keeps only in-frame clones and is missing some. The table records roughly 430,000 clones, about 88% of them present only once. The material sequenced was PBMCs or T cells enriched from blood (not recorded which). These receptor sequences come from a woman under 30 who had been exposed to COVID-19.

This clone has just a few counts. The genes are TRBV5-1 and TRBJ2-5; 8 positions agree with TRBD1. The CDR3 consists of 15 residues. CDR1 and CDR2 from the germline V gene are SGHRS and YFSETQ. V was pared by 5 bases and J by 3 bases, with 9 bases of the junction left unmatched. The CDR3 coding sequence is TGCGCCAGCAGTCATCCAGGGGGCGCAGAAGAGACCCAGTACTTC. Amino acids: CASSHPGGAEETQYF.

The chain combines TRBV4-2 with TRBJ2-5, with 11 bases identical to TRBD2. Unmatched junction bases numbered 4, after V lost 1 base and J lost 0 bases. The CDR3 runs to 17 residues. The germline V gene has CDR1 LGHNA and CDR2 YNFKEQ. CDR3 bases: TGTGCCAGCAGCCAAGTGTTAGCGGGGGGGAACCAAGAGACCCAGTACTTC. This sequence encodes CASSQVLAGGNQETQYF.

This rearrangement joins TRBV6-4 to TRBJ2-3, with TRBD2 matching 7 bases. CDR1 and CDR2 (germline): MRHNA, SNTAGT. The CDR3 is 16 residues long. Trimming took 5 bases from V and 1 from J; bases not matched to a gene: 9. The CDR3 region is CASSQGEGSGTDTQYF. As DNA, the CDR3 is TGTGCCAGCAGTCAAGGGGAGGGATCGGGCACAGATACGCAGTATTTT.

This chain joins TRBV5-6 and TRBJ2-3; 8 positions agree with TRBD2. The V and J ends lost 0 bases and 0 bases, in that order; junction bases with no gene match: 12. Germline V gives CDR1 SGHDT, CDR2 YYEEEE. CDR3 length: 19 residues. Here the CDR3 reads CASSLARGGSGSSTDTQYF. CDR3 DNA sequence: TGTGCCAGCAGCTTGGCCCGGGGGGGAAGCGGGAGCAGCACAGATACGCAGTATTTT.

This chain uses TRBV7-2 with TRBJ2-7, with 10 bases fitting TRBD2. The CDR3 has 16 residues. V trimming: 3 bases; J trimming: 2 bases; junction bases outside the gene matches: 7. CDR1 is SGHTA, CDR2 FQGNSA, per germline. CDR3 region: CASSLVGLAVTYEQYF. The CDR3 DNA sequence: TGTGCCAGCAGCTTGGTCGGACTAGCGGTAACCTACGAGCAGTACTTC.

This rearrangement joins TRBV5-4 to TRBJ2-7; a possible D gene is TRBD1 (6 bases). V lost 4 bases and J 5 bases, leaving 13 bases between the germline ends. CDR3 size: 13 residues. From germline, CDR1 is SGHNT and CDR2 YYREEE (reference sequence). CDR3 in DNA: TGTGCCAGCAGCGAGGGACAAGGTCACGAGCAGTACTTC. Protein product: CASSEGQGHEQYF.

The J gene is TRBJ2-1, the V gene TRBV28; 10 nucleotides match TRBD1. The CDR3 consists of 16 residues. Germline-derived CDR1 and CDR2 are MDHEN and SYDVKM. Unmatched junction bases numbered 7, after V lost 5 bases and J lost 3 bases. Written as DNA, the CDR3 is TGTGCCAGCAGTCCAAGGGGACAGGGGATCTACAATGAGCAGTTCTTC. Its translation: CASSPRGQGIYNEQFF.

The chain couples TRBV18 to TRBJ2-1; tentative D call: TRBD1 (5 bases). This CDR3 has 14 residues. Looked up from germline, CDR1 is KGHSH and CDR2 is LQKENI. Trimming removed 2 bases at V and 8 bases at J, with 13 bases between. The chain's CDR3 is CASSPRGSRDEQFF. The CDR3 coding sequence is TGTGCCAGCTCACCAAGGGGATCAAGAGATGAGCAGTTCTTC.